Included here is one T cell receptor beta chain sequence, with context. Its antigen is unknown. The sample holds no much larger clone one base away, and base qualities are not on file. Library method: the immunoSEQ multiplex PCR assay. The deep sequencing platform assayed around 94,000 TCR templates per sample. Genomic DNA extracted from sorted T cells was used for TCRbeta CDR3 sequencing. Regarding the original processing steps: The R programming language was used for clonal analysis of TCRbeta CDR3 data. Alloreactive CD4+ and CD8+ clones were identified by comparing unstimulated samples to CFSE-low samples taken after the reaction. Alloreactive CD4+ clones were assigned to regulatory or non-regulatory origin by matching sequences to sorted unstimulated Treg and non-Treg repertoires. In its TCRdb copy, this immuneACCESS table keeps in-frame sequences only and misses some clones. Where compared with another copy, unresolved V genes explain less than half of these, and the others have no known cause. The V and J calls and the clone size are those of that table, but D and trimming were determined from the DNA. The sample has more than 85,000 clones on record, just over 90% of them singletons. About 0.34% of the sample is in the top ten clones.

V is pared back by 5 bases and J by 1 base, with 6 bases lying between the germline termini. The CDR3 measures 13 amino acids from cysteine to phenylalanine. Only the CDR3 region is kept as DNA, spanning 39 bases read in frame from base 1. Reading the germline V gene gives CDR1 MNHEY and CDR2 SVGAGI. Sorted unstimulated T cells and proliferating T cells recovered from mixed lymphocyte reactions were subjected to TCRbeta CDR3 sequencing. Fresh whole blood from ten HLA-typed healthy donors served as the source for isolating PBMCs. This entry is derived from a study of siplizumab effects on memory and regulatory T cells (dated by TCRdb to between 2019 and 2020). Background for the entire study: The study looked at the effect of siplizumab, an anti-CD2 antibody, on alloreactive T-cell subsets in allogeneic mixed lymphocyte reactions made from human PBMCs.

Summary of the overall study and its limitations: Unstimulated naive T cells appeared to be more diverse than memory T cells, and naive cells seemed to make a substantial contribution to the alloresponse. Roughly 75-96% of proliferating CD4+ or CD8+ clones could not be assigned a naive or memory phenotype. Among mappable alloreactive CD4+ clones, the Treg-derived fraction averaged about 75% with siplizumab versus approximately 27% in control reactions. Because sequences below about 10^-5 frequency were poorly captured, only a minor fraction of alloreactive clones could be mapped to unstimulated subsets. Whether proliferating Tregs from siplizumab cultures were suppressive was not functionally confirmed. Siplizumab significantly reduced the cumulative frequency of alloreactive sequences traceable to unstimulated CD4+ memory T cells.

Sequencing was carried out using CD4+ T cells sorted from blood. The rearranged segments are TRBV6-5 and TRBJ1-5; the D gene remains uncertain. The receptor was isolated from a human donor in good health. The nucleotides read TGTGCCAGCAGTCAAGGGAGCAATCAGCCCCAGCATTTT. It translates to CASSQGSNQPQHF.